This T cell receptor (beta chain) was identified during a study of PD-L1 blockade in urothelial cancer. The protocol was immunoSEQ multiplex PCR, while the TCRdb copy is restricted to in-frame clones and leaves out a portion. The table has about 95,000 clones, around 91% seen once. As for time point: pretreatment peripheral blood. Germline CDR1 and CDR2: PRHDT and FYEKMQ (reference sequence). The CDR3 is 15 residues long. The receptor comes from a man aged 55 to 70 with urothelial cancer. The rearrangement joins TRBV13 to TRBJ2-5, with a tentative D call TRBD2 (5 bases). The J call could be wrong; TRBJ2-7 is a better fit for the DNA end. Sequenced here: PBMCs, sampled around atezolizumab (anti-PD-L1) treatment. Here the CDR3 reads CASSSRGFSSYEQYF. The CDR3, as DNA: TGTGCCAGCAGCTCGCGCGGGTTCAGCTCCTACGAGCAGTACTTC.